A single sample is the source of the 4 T cell receptor beta chains below, sequenced in a study of CD8+CD57+ T cells in acquired aplastic anemia. Profiling of TCR beta VDJ combinations and CDR3 sequences used genomic DNA as template. TCRdb independently ran MiXCR on the reads; one entry per CDR3 protein. The data contain about 120,000 distinct CDR3 sequences, 45% to 60% of them singletons. Before being chosen for sequencing, patients had shown CD8+CD57+ cell expansion by flow cytometry. Sequencing was carried out using sorted CD4+, CD8+, or CD8+CD57+ T cells (not recorded which) from PBMCs. The receptors originated from a human donor with aplastic anemia.

The chain is built from TRBV2 and TRBJ2-1; TRBD1 aligns across 8 bases. Germline CDR1 is SNHLY and CDR2 is FYNNEI. J was trimmed by 9 bases and V by 7 bases; bases with no gene match: 14. The CDR3 has 15 residues. CDR3 in amino acids: CASNVQGVVSGEQFF. The CDR3 region has the DNA TGTGCCAGCAACGTACAGGGGGTCGTTTCCGGTGAGCAGTTCTTC.

For this clonotype: The CDR3 carries no conserved terminal phenylalanine or tryptophan, so it likely arises from a read error. This chain joins TRBV2 and TRBJ1-6; 9 nucleotides align to TRBD1. Trimming removed 7 bases from V and 7 bases from J; junction bases left unmatched: 2. Germline lookup yields CDR1 SNHLY and CDR2 FYNNEI. There are 13 residues in the CDR3. CDR3 bases: TGTGCCAGCATAGGGACAGGGAATTCACCCCTCCACCTT. This translates into CASIGTGNSPLHL.

The V and J genes are TRBV20-1 and TRBJ1-4; tentative D call: TRBD1 (5 bases). Trimming removed 6 bases from V and 7 bases from J, with 15 bases in between. The CDR3 extends over 13 amino acids. Germline values: CDR1 DFQATT, CDR2 SNEGSKA (reference sequence). DNA for the CDR3: TGCAGTGCGGAGCGGGGCTTTGGTGAAAAACTGTTTTTT. Amino acid sequence: CSAERGFGEKLFF.

The rearrangement uses TRBV28 and TRBJ2-7; 9 bases line up with TRBD1. Germline V lookup: CDR1 MDHEN, CDR2 SYDVKM. Unmatched junction bases numbered 9, after V lost 6 bases and J lost 3 bases. CDR3 length equals 15 residues. The CDR3 nucleotides are TGTGCCAGCAGCCTGGGACAGGGCCCCAACTACGAGCAGTACTTC. As protein: CASSLGQGPNYEQYF.